A single sample is the source of the 13 T cell receptor beta chains below, sequenced in a study of blood T cells in healthy people across ages. Primers used in a second PCR of about 6 to 11 cycles were a sample-barcoded 5' primer and a J-beta primer mix. TCRdb called the 5' RACE reads again in MiXCR, with one record for every CDR3 protein. The sample contains some 900,000 distinct CDR3 sequences, under 35% of which appear only once. The source material was blood. These receptors were taken from a woman older than 75 in good health.

This clonotype was seen at least ten times. The J gene is TRBJ2-1, the V gene TRBV20-1; 8 bases match TRBD2. The CDR3 is 15 residues long. V lost 1 base and J lost 7; bases outside the gene matches: 9. The germline CDR1 and CDR2 sequences are DFQATT and SNEGSKA (reference sequence). This CDR3 is CSARAGRGARNEQFF. The CDR3 nucleotides are TGCAGTGCTAGAGCCGGGCGGGGGGCGCGGAATGAGCAGTTCTTC.

This clonotype has ten or more counts. This chain links TRBV7-2 with TRBJ2-1, with 8 bases matching TRBD1. There are 15 residues in the CDR3. The J segment lost 4 bases and the V segment lost 6 bases, leaving 8 bases of the junction unmatched. The germline gives CDR1 SGHTA, CDR2 FQGNSA. The CDR3 spells CASSDDRGRYNEQFF. Here the CDR3 DNA reads TGTGCCAGCAGTGATGACAGGGGCCGGTACAATGAGCAGTTCTTC.

In regard to this clonotype: A much larger clonotype is one base distant, so this may be a read error. CDR3 residues: CTSSYTGDRGNEQFF. The CDR3, as DNA: TGTACCAGCAGTTACACAGGGGACAGGGGCAATGAGCAGTTCTTC. The chain combines TRBV6-5 with TRBJ2-1, with TRBD1 identical over 10 bases. The CDR3 length is 15 residues. Germline V lookup: CDR1 MNHEY, CDR2 SVGAGI.

The CDR3 spells CASSLAITGSSYNSPLHF. The CDR3 DNA follows: TGTGCCAGCAGCTTAGCCATCACAGGGAGCTCCTATAATTCACCCCTCCACTTT. This chain connects TRBV7-8 to TRBJ1-6, with D possibly TRBD1 on 6 matching bases. This CDR3 has 18 residues. CDR1 and CDR2 from the germline V gene are SGHVS and FQNEAQ. The V gene lost 0 bases and the J gene lost 0 bases, with 12 bases spanning the gap.

This chain connects TRBV6-5 to TRBJ1-2; 8 bases map to TRBD1. The ends lost 6 bases at V and 4 bases at J; junction bases unmatched: 4. The CDR3 contains 13 residues. Germline V gives CDR1 MNHEY, CDR2 SVGAGI. The DNA for the CDR3 is TGTGCCAGCAGCGCCGACAGGGGCTATGGCTACACCTTC. Translating it yields CASSADRGYGYTF.

This clonotype appeared many times. The genes are TRBV29-1 and TRBJ2-3; 10 nucleotides agree with TRBD1. Per the germline V gene, CDR1 is SQVTM and CDR2 is ANQGSEA. The CDR3 totals 12 residues. Germline trimming cut 7 bases from V and 6 bases from J; bases unmatched to any gene: 4. CDR3 loop: CSGDRGQDTQYF. In DNA form, the CDR3 reads TGCAGCGGGGACAGGGGACAGGATACGCAGTATTTT.

The rearrangement joins TRBV2 to TRBJ2-7, with 9 bases identical to TRBD1. This CDR3 region has 14 residues. V trimming: 6 bases; J trimming: 7 bases; junction bases outside the gene matches: 10. CDR1 is SNHLY, CDR2 FYNNEI, per germline. The CDR3 region has the DNA TGTGCCAGCAGCGGGACAGGGTCGTGGAATGAGCAGTACTTC. Protein: CASSGTGSWNEQYF.

This clonotype has ten or more counts. The gene calls are TRBV5-1 and TRBJ2-3, with 9 nucleotides matching TRBD1. Germline V gene lookup returns CDR1 SGHRS and CDR2 YFSETQ. Trimming at V came to 3 bases and at J to 3 bases, leaving 5 bases not matched to a gene. The CDR3 has 15 amino acids. The CDR3 region is CASSSDRGFTDTQYF. CDR3 bases: TGCGCCAGCAGCTCGGACAGGGGTTTTACAGATACGCAGTATTTT.

This clonotype was observed many times. The chain uses TRBV7-8 and TRBJ2-3; possibly TRBD2 for D (5 bases). Germline assignment: CDR1 SGHVS and CDR2 FQNEAQ. This CDR3 region has 15 residues. V lost 5 bases and J lost 3, with 15 bases in between. CDR3 coding DNA: TGTGCCAGCAGCCCTACCATCTGGGAGACAGATACGCAGTATTTT. Translation gives CASSPTIWETDTQYF.

This clonotype was counted only a few times. CDR3 bases: TGTGCCAGCACAGGTGCCCCGACGAACCAAGGGGCTTTCTTT. It translates to CASTGAPTNQGAFF. The J gene is TRBJ1-1, the V gene TRBV12-3 or TRBV12-4; the D is unclear. Deletions cut 7 bases from V and 11 bases from J, with 23 bases between. This CDR3 is 14 amino acids long.

This chain links TRBV9 with TRBJ2-7; tentatively, D is TRBD1 or TRBD2 (6 bases each). The J call is uncertain, as TRBJ2-5 better fits the DNA end. Germline lookup yields CDR1 SGDLS and CDR2 YYNGEE. The CDR3 is made up of 15 amino acids. The CDR3 is CASTRGRGREETQYF. The CDR3 DNA follows: TGTGCCAGCACACGGGGGCGGGGACGCGAAGAGACCCAGTACTTC.

This clonotype has a handful of counts. The gene calls are TRBV7-2 and TRBJ1-1, with D possibly being TRBD1 (6 bases). V shed 5 bases and J shed 4 bases, with 14 bases lying between them. The CDR3 covers 14 residues. Germline V lookup: CDR1 SGHTA, CDR2 FQGNSA. CDR3 in DNA: TGTGCCAGCAGCCCGAGGACAGTAGGCACTGAAGCTTTCTTT. This translates into CASSPRTVGTEAFF.

This clonotype showed up many times. The CDR3 here is CASSFLAGASSGANVLTF. The DNA for the CDR3 is TGTGCCAGCAGTTTCCTAGCGGGGGCGAGCTCTGGGGCCAACGTCCTGACTTTC. J is TRBJ2-6 and V is TRBV12-3 or TRBV12-4, with 10 bases fitting TRBD2. This CDR3 is built from 18 residues. J was trimmed by 0 bases and V by 3 bases; bases with no gene match: 5.